Below, 6 T cell receptor beta chains from the same sample are listed, as sequenced in a study of shared clonotypes between healthy human individuals. Repertoires were generated with immunoSEQ multiplex PCR, while TCRdb's copy carries only in-frame clones and drops some. The table lists 850,000 to 1,100,000 clones, about 72% of them singletons. Sequencing was performed on memory CD4+ T cells from PBMCs. Indicated subset: CD45RA-negative fraction. Source of these receptors: a man aged 18 to 29 in good health. Some clones in this sample may be carry-over from other donors' samples.

The chain couples TRBV6-1 to TRBJ2-7; TRBD1 matches at 11 bases. The germline CDR1 and CDR2 sequences are MNHNS and SASEGT. The CDR3 spans 17 residues. V was clipped by 4 bases and J by 3 bases; unmatched bases: 11. The CDR3 region is CASSALPPGQGGYEQYF. The CDR3 bases are TGTGCCAGCAGTGCCCTTCCCCCGGGACAGGGGGGCTACGAGCAGTACTTC.

This clone was detected only once. The chain uses TRBV9 and TRBJ2-7, with TRBD1 identical over 8 bases. The germline V gene has CDR1 SGDLS and CDR2 YYNGEE. This CDR3 has 15 amino acids. Trimming cost V 4 bases and J 3 bases; bases outside gene matches: 9. DNA for the CDR3: TGTGCCAGCAGCCCAAGGGACAGGTCCCGCTACGAGCAGTACTTC. The encoded protein is CASSPRDRSRYEQYF.

The V call is TRBV28, the J call TRBJ2-1; 8 bases agree with TRBD2. This CDR3 has 16 residues. J gave up 3 bases and V 1 base, and 5 bases lay outside the gene matches. The V gene's germline CDR1 is MDHEN and CDR2 SYDVKM. The CDR3 nucleotides read TGTGCCAGCAGTTTATCGGGAGGGGCCGGCTACAATGAGCAGTTCTTC. Its protein is CASSLSGGAGYNEQFF.

Comments on this clone: Within the sample, other DNA sequences also encode this same CDR3. The chain employs TRBV7-9 and TRBJ1-5; D is perhaps TRBD1 (5 bases). The ends were cut back, 3 bases at V and 2 bases at J, with 11 bases in the middle. Germline V CDR1 and CDR2: SEHNR, FQNEAQ (reference sequence). The CDR3 covers 15 residues. This CDR3 is CASSFSGQGNQPQHF. The CDR3 DNA follows: TGTGCCAGCAGCTTCTCAGGGCAGGGCAATCAGCCCCAGCATTTT.

The sample holds one count of this clone. The sample has other DNA sequences that encode this CDR3 too. This chain uses TRBV7-2 with TRBJ1-2; 8 bases map to TRBD1. V shed 8 bases and J 4 bases; nucleotides not matched to a gene: 6. Germline V gene sequence: CDR1 SGHTA, CDR2 FQGNSA. The CDR3 runs 13 residues. The CDR3 protein is CASSQGQGYGYTF. The CDR3 DNA sequence: TGTGCCAGCTCTCAAGGACAGGGCTATGGCTACACCTTC.

The V call is TRBV21-1, the J call TRBJ2-5. TRBV21-1 is a recognized pseudogene. The CDR3 has 15 residues. This CDR3 is CASSKAQGIQETQYF. CDR3 nucleotides: TGTGCCAGCAGCAAAGCGCAAGGGATCCAAGAGACCCAGTACTTC.